This T cell receptor (beta chain) was documented in a study of blood T cell repertoires in COVID-19. The assay was immunoSEQ multiplex PCR, and TCRdb's table has in-frame clones only and misses some. The sample carries some 290,000 clones, roughly 83% recorded once. The V gene end was trimmed by 1 base and the J gene end by 0 bases; junction bases not matched to a gene: 2. The germline CDR1 and CDR2 sequences are LNHDA and SQIVND (reference sequence). The length of the CDR3 is 15 residues. The sequence was obtained from a man aged 55 to 69 who had recovered from COVID-19. The chain has TRBV19 and TRBJ2-7, with TRBD2 matching over 8 bases. Material for sequencing was peripheral blood. CDR3 DNA sequence: TGTGCCAGTAGTATAGGTCTAGCGGGCTCCTACGAGCAGTACTTC. It codes for CASSIGLAGSYEQYF.